This entry features one T cell receptor (beta chain) sequence. What it recognizes is unknown. Between the trimmed V and J ends, which lost 1 base and 3 bases, there was a span of 3 bases. This CDR3 has 12 residues. Germline assignment: CDR1 SEHNR and CDR2 FQNEAQ (reference sequence). This sample is drawn from a study of PD-1 blockade in classical Hodgkin lymphoma. General study findings and limits: Diversity in CD4+ TCRs, unlike that measured in CD8+ TCRs, had risen significantly by C4D1. Patients with a complete response exhibited baseline diversity comparable to newly diagnosed patients. It was reported that newly diagnosed patients had less baseline TCR diversity than healthy donors.

Sequencing used immunoSEQ multiplex PCR; TCRdb keeps in-frame clones, though not all of them. The data show about 39,000 clones, over 75% seen once. Time point given: cycle 4 day 1 (C4D1), after 6 weeks of nivolumab. All trial patients relapsed after autologous stem cell transplantation. The rearrangement joins TRBV7-9 to TRBJ1-1, with D uncertain. Sequencing used peripheral blood mononuclear cells (PBMCs), obtained before the fourth cycle of nivolumab. This receptor was obtained from a human donor with classical Hodgkin lymphoma. This chain's CDR3 is CASSLVYTEAFF. The CDR3 DNA sequence: TGTGCCAGCAGCTTAGTCTACACTGAAGCTTTCTTT. Complete variable domain (other parts from reference TRBV7-9 and TRBJ1-1): DTGVSQNPRHKITKRGQNVTFRCDPISEHNRLYWYRQTLGQGPEFLTYFQNEAQLEKSRLLSDRFSAERPKGSFSTLEIQRTEQGDSAMYLCASSLVYTEAFFGQGTRLTVV.